This T cell receptor beta chain was observed in a study of STAT5B mutations in CD4+ large granular lymphocyte leukemia. Sequencing was at survey level. How the authors handled the data: The detection floor for productive clonotype frequency was 2.59 x 10-5. TCRdb's copy holds only in-frame clones and misses some; the assay was immunoSEQ multiplex PCR. Clone size and the V and J calls come from that table; the DNA yielded D and trimming. Here the sample spans 45,000 to 55,000 clones, roughly 70% being singletons. This clone was detected only a few times. Its antigen is undetermined. General observations from the study: 8/27 top patient clones versus 2/35 control clones were TRBV06-family. Patient CD4-sorted repertoires stayed more clonal than healthy ones after leukemic-clone removal.

V lost 1 base and J lost 10, with 10 bases in between. The CDR3 spans 12 residues. Germline loops: CDR1 KGHSH, CDR2 LQKENI. The chain has TRBV18 and TRBJ1-1, with a tentative D call TRBD1 (6 bases). Input material: CD4+ T cells from blood buffy coats. The clonotype originates from a human donor in good health. CDR3 DNA sequence: TGTGCCAGCTCACCACAGGAGGGGGGAGCTTTCTTT. The encoded protein is CASSPQEGGAFF.